This T cell receptor (beta chain) was sequenced for a study of early T cells in non-severe SARS-CoV-2 infection. Study results and limitations: VDJdb-based annotation leaned toward anti-spike CD8 responses and missed private and CD4 specificities.

V was shortened by 5 bases and J by 2 bases, with 16 bases between the two germline ends. The CDR3 runs to 15 residues. Germline values: CDR1 SEHNR, CDR2 FQNEAQ (reference sequence). A few counts support this clonotype. Its antigen remains unidentified. In TCRdb, the 5' RACE reads were re-called with MiXCR into one record per CDR3 protein. Altogether about 83,000 distinct CDR3 sequences are present, less than 11% being singletons, with the ten largest covering around 7.5%. V is TRBV7-9 and J is TRBJ2-7, with D unclear. Sequenced here: whole blood, sampled at baseline. The source of this sequence is an adult who was a healthcare worker with PCR-confirmed SARS-CoV-2 infection or an uninfected control (not recorded which). The CDR3 DNA sequence: TGTGCCAGCAGCCATAGTCGCCACCTTACCTACGAGCAGTACTTC. Protein sequence: CASSHSRHLTYEQYF.